This TCR beta chain was identified in a study of lymphopenia after photon versus proton radiotherapy. Findings and limits, study-wide: Relative stability marked proton patients; photon patients lost diversity and naive cells. Survival link was tested only in deceased patients; proton benefit remains a possibility. Oligoclonal CD8+ Temra expansion after nadir drove photon patients' diversity drop.

Worth noting for this clone: Its antigen is not identified.

Clones were read by immunoSEQ multiplex PCR, and TCRdb kept only the in-frame ones, dropping some. The sample comprises about 58,000 clones, around 84% of which are singletons, and 2.1% rests with the top ten. CDR1 and CDR2 (germline): KGHSH, LQKENI. V was pared by 8 bases and J by 6 bases, with 16 bases of the junction left unmatched. The CDR3 covers 16 residues. This receptor was taken from a man in his sixties with pancreatic cancer. This chain connects TRBV18 to TRBJ2-1, with 7 bases fitting TRBD1. The sequenced sample was peripheral blood, obtained from a patient treated with proton-based radiotherapy. The CDR3 DNA reads TGTGCCAGCCAATTCGCAGGGGGAAACAAGGGCAATGAGCAGTTCTTC. Protein product: CASQFAGGNKGNEQFF.